The clone carrying this T cell receptor (delta chain) was observed a few times. As yet, its antigen is unknown. CDR3 length: 21 amino acids. Deletions cut 5 bases from V and 3 bases from J, with 34 bases between. Germline V gene lookup returns CDR1 TSWWSYY and CDR2 QGS. The data belong to a study of human gamma delta and Vdelta1 T cells. TCRdb applied CATT to the PCR reads for clone calling. The profile shows over 5,500 delta-chain clones, 40% of them singletons. The gene calls are TRDV1 and TRDJ1, with D perhaps given as TRDD2 or TRDD3 (8 bases each). Sequenced sample: Vdelta1 gamma-delta T cells from blood grown in culture (DOT cells). The receptor was derived from a human donor in good health. CDR3 nucleotide sequence: TGTGCTCTTGGGCAGCCAACCGCTTCCTACCCGGGGGATATAAGGGCCGATAAACTCATCTTT. Amino acid sequence: CALGQPTASYPGDIRADKLIF.